This T cell receptor (beta chain) came from a study of shared clonotypes between healthy human individuals. Regarding this clone: Its antigen remains unidentified.

The run depth of the assay was deep. The method was immunoSEQ multiplex PCR; TCRdb's version includes in-frame clones alone and lacks a portion of them. The sample lists 2 million to 2.5 million clones, under 95% occurring once. General observations from the study: Clonotype sharing among donors, it was expected, would be affected by sequencing depth.

Donors were healthy HIV-negative adults without recent acute infections or vaccinations. Germline CDR1 reads MDHEN; CDR2 reads SYDVKM. This CDR3 contains 15 residues. V was pared by 8 bases and J by 8 bases, with 13 bases of the junction left unmatched. The clonotype originates from a young man in good health. Some clones in this sample may be carry-over from other donors' samples. The chain has TRBV28 and TRBJ2-1, with TRBD2 matching 9 bases. The source material was naive CD4+ T cells from PBMCs. Subset of the sample: CD45RA+ positively selected. Here the CDR3 DNA reads TGTGCCAGCGACAGACTAGCGGCCGCCGTCGATGAGCAGTTCTTC. This encodes CASDRLAAAVDEQFF.